One TCR beta chain is described in this entry. These data belong to a study of blood T cell repertoires in COVID-19. Study as a whole: Samples taken during acute and convalescent COVID-19 were collected in the United States, Italy and Spain. Sample material is recorded as cDNA or gDNA derived from T cells, B-cell-depleted T cells, or PBMCs.

As originally analysed: Nucleated cell counts were estimated from reference gene primer amplification. Assay: immunoSEQ multiplex PCR; the TCRdb copy retains only in-frame clones and omits some. The V and J calls and clone size were taken over from that table, and D and trimming were inferred from the DNA. The sample has approximately 220,000 clones, approximately 86% seen once. This CDR3 spans 16 amino acids. V lost 0 bases and J lost 1, with 10 bases in between. The V gene's germline CDR1 is SGHRS and CDR2 YFSETQ. The chain links TRBV5-1 to TRBJ2-2, with unresolved D. Sequenced: peripheral blood. This sequence was found in a man between 60 and 75 years old with acute or convalescent COVID-19. The CDR3 loop reads CASSLAVAGNTGELFF. The CDR3 nucleotides are TGCGCCAGCAGCTTGGCCGTCGCAGGGAACACCGGGGAGCTGTTTTTT.